A single sample gave rise to the 26 T cell receptor beta chains below, sequenced in a study of T cell repertoires in cytomegalovirus infection. TCRdb independently ran MiXCR on the reads; one entry per CDR3 protein. The data show just over 300,000 distinct CDR3 sequences, with roughly a sixth seen just once and approximately 12% held by the top ten. The sequenced material came from PBMCs. Receptors originate from a human donor in good health (CMV status not recorded). Some clones in this sample may be carry-over from other donors' samples.

In this sample, this clonotype turned up many times. V is TRBV19 and J is TRBJ1-5; TRBD1 aligns across 8 bases. V shed 5 bases and J 3 bases; nucleotides not matched to a gene: 6. Germline CDR1 is LNHDA and CDR2 is SQIVND (reference sequence). CDR3 length equals 15 residues. CDR3 sequence reads: CASSGQDRVNQPQHF. In nucleotides, the CDR3 is TGTGCCAGTAGTGGCCAGGACAGGGTCAATCAGCCCCAGCATTTT.

The rearrangement uses TRBV5-4 and TRBJ2-3; D is unresolved. Germline V CDR1 and CDR2: SGHNT, YYREEE (reference sequence). V was pared by 6 bases and J by 5 bases, with 16 bases between. CDR3 size: 14 residues. Here the CDR3 DNA reads TGTGCCAGCACCGTAGATTGGGGTTTAGATACGCAGTATTTT. The encoded protein is CASTVDWGLDTQYF.

The chain has TRBV6-6 and TRBJ2-7; 9 nucleotides agree with TRBD1. The germline CDR1 and CDR2 sequences are MNHNY and SVGAGI (reference sequence). The ends lost 0 bases at V and 4 bases at J; junction bases unmatched: 4. CDR3 length: 15 residues. The CDR3 bases are TGTGCCAGCAGTTACTCCGAGGGACAGGGTTACGAGCAGTACTTC. It specifies CASSYSEGQGYEQYF.

The chain recombines TRBV5-6 with TRBJ2-1, with TRBD2 matching 9 bases. Germline V lookup: CDR1 SGHDT, CDR2 YYEEEE. The CDR3 runs to 15 residues. Trimming at V came to 4 bases and at J to 7 bases, leaving 9 bases not matched to a gene. The CDR3 coding sequence is TGTGCCAGCAGCGCCTGGACTAGCGTGGAGAATGAGCAGTTCTTC. Translation: CASSAWTSVENEQFF.

The chain carries TRBV20-1 and TRBJ2-3, with TRBD1 matching over 9 bases. CDR1 is DFQATT, CDR2 SNEGSKA, per germline (reference sequence). The junction had 11 bases not matched to a gene; V was cut back by 4 bases and J by 3 bases. The CDR3 has 16 amino acids. The CDR3 DNA reads TGCAGTGCTATGGCGCGGGACAGGGCCCGTACAGATACGCAGTATTTT. Translating it yields CSAMARDRARTDTQYF.

The chain joins TRBV2 to TRBJ1-1; TRBD1 might be the D (6 bases). Germline V CDR1 and CDR2: SNHLY, FYNNEI. CDR3 length: 15 amino acids. V was pared by 5 bases and J by 0 bases, with 13 bases between. CDR3 DNA: TGTGCCAGCAGTAAATACAGGGAGATGAACACTGAAGCTTTCTTT. Protein sequence: CASSKYREMNTEAFF. The full variable domain, with the rest looked up from reference TRBV2 and TRBJ1-1, is EPEVTQTPSHQVTQMGQEVILRCVPISNHLYFYWYRQILGQKVEFLVSFYNNEISEKSEIFDDQFSVERPDGSNFTLKIRSTKLEDSAMYFCASSKYREMNTEAFFGQGTRLTVV.

This clonotype turned up a few times. V usage is TRBV3-1 and J usage is TRBJ1-2; weak D call: TRBD1 (5 bases). CDR1 is LGHDT and CDR2 is YNNKEL in the germline V gene (reference sequence). The CDR3 has 15 residues. Deletions cut 3 bases from V and 2 bases from J, with 13 bases between. The DNA for the CDR3 is TGTGCCAGCAGCCACTCCGGGGCGGGGAACTATGGCTACACCTTC. Its translation is CASSHSGAGNYGYTF.

The chain has TRBV28 and TRBJ1-5, with 7 bases lining up with TRBD1. Looked up from germline, CDR1 is MDHEN and CDR2 is SYDVKM. CDR3 length: 15 residues. V dropped 2 bases and J dropped 7; count of bases not matched to a gene: 8. CDR3 sequence reads: CASSLGNRGVQPQHF. The CDR3 DNA follows: TGTGCCAGCAGTTTAGGAAACAGGGGTGTCCAGCCCCAGCATTTT.

This clonotype was observed a few times. At one end the junction does not follow the germline gene, possibly because of a read error. The rearrangement links TRBV7-2 to TRBJ1-3; no definite D call. The CDR3 runs to 16 residues. Per the germline V gene, CDR1 is SGHTA and CDR2 is FQGNSA. This CDR3 reads CASSLHPKQSGSTIYF. The CDR3 DNA is TGTGCCAGCAGCTTACATCCCAAACAGTCTGGAAGCACCATATATTTT.

This clonotype was seen repeatedly, ten times or more. This chain connects TRBV28 to TRBJ1-5; 9 positions match TRBD1. The V segment lost 6 bases and the J segment 0 bases; nucleotides outside the gene matches: 9. This CDR3 is built from 17 residues. In germline, CDR1 is MDHEN, CDR2 SYDVKM. The CDR3 region is CASSPETGGHSNQPQHF. As DNA, the CDR3 is TGTGCCAGCAGCCCTGAAACAGGGGGCCATAGCAATCAGCCCCAGCATTTT.

This clonotype appeared many times. The chain uses TRBV7-9 and TRBJ2-3; D is perhaps TRBD1 (6 bases). Germline CDR1 is SEHNR and CDR2 is FQNEAQ (reference sequence). Deletions cut 7 bases from V and 1 base from J, with 15 bases between. This CDR3 comprises 15 residues. The CDR3 sequence is CASTLRGSGTDTQYF. CDR3 nucleotide sequence: TGTGCCAGCACCCTCAGGGGTTCGGGCACAGATACGCAGTATTTT.

In DNA form, the CDR3 reads TGTGCCAGCCCCTCGGGGGGGACAGGGTCGAACACCGGGGAGCTGTTTTTT. It codes for CASPSGGTGSNTGELFF. The chain uses TRBV6-1 and TRBJ2-2; the D gene is possibly TRBD1 (9 bases). The V and J ends lost 8 bases and 0 bases respectively, with 19 bases between them. The CDR3 loop spans 17 amino acids. CDR1 is MNHNS, CDR2 SASEGT, per germline.

The V and J genes are TRBV5-1 and TRBJ2-3; 8 bases line up with TRBD1. Looked up from germline, CDR1 is SGHRS and CDR2 is YFSETQ. CDR3 length: 16 residues. The V segment lost 4 bases and the J segment 1 base; nucleotides outside the gene matches: 8. The CDR3 sequence is CASSRGTGGRTDTQYF. As DNA, the CDR3 is TGCGCCAGCAGCCGGGGCACAGGGGGGCGCACAGATACGCAGTATTTT.

This clonotype appeared a few times. This chain connects TRBV11-2 to TRBJ2-5, with 10 bases matching TRBD2. V lost 6 bases to trimming and J lost 5 bases; unmatched junction nucleotides: 21. Germline CDR1 and CDR2: SGHAT and FQNNGV. This CDR3 spans 19 amino acids. The CDR3 sequence: CASSYPASSGGLRGETQYF. The DNA for the CDR3 is TGTGCCAGCAGTTACCCCGCGTCTAGCGGGGGCCTCCGTGGGGAGACCCAGTACTTC.

This clonotype was counted only a few times. This chain links TRBV6-2 or TRBV6-3 with TRBJ1-2, with D possibly TRBD1 on 5 matching bases. The CDR3 contains 12 residues. The V end was cut by 2 bases, the J end by 5 bases, with 6 bases between. Germline CDR1 and CDR2: MNHEY and SVGEGT. The CDR3 reads CASSYGAYGYTF. The CDR3 region has the DNA TGTGCCAGCAGTTACGGGGCTTATGGCTACACCTTC.

This rearrangement joins TRBV28 to TRBJ2-2; 13 nucleotides line up with TRBD2. This CDR3 is 17 amino acids long. The junction had 9 bases not matched to a gene; V was cut back by 6 bases and J by 5 bases. The germline CDR1 and CDR2 sequences are MDHEN and SYDVKM. Here the CDR3 DNA reads TGTGCCAGCAGCGTGACTAGCGGGGGGTTTCGTACCGGGGAGCTGTTTTTT. It codes for CASSVTSGGFRTGELFF. Supplemented by reference TRBV28 and TRBJ2-2, the full variable domain reads DVKVTQSSRYLVKRTGEKVFLECVQDMDHENMFWYRQDPGLGLRLIYFSYDVKMKEKGDIPEGYSVSREKKERFSLILESASTNQTSMYLCASSVTSGGFRTGELFFGEGSRLTVL.

The gene calls are TRBV27 and TRBJ2-3; no clear D gene. There are 16 residues in the CDR3. Germline V gene lookup returns CDR1 MNHEY and CDR2 SMNVEV (reference sequence). Trimming removed 8 bases at V and 1 base at J, with 19 bases between. DNA of the CDR3: TGTGCCAGCCTAGTCCGACATTTCGACGGCACAGATACGCAGTATTTT. It encodes CASLVRHFDGTDTQYF.

This clonotype was picked up many times. The V call is TRBV7-2, the J call TRBJ1-4; D possibly corresponds to TRBD1 (5 bases). Trimming stripped 10 bases from V and 0 bases from J, with 9 bases between. Germline V gene sequence: CDR1 SGHTA, CDR2 FQGNSA. The CDR3 totals 13 residues. The CDR3 DNA follows: TGTGCCACGGGACGGGCAACTAATGAAAAACTGTTTTTT. It specifies CATGRATNEKLFF.

CDR3 bases: TGTGCCAGCTTCCATACCATGAGCTCCTACAATGAGCAGTTCTTC. Protein: CASFHTMSSYNEQFF. This chain links TRBV6-1 with TRBJ2-1, with D unclear. Trimming left V 8 bases short and J 0 bases short, with 14 bases between. The CDR3 sequence is 15 residues long. In germline, CDR1 is MNHNS, CDR2 SASEGT.

In this sample, this clonotype turned up many times. The chain carries TRBV7-2 and TRBJ2-7; D unclear. Trimming took off 0 bases at V and 7 bases at J, with 7 bases between the two ends. CDR1 and CDR2 (germline): SGHTA, FQGNSA. This CDR3 has 12 residues. CDR3 in DNA: TGTGCCAGCAGCTTAGCCCCCGGGGAGCAGTACTTC. This sequence encodes CASSLAPGEQYF.

This chain links TRBV6-2 or TRBV6-3 with TRBJ2-2; the D gene is possibly TRBD1 (6 bases). Germline V gene data show CDR1 as MNHEY and CDR2 as SVGEGT. This CDR3 is 13 amino acids long. V gave up 6 bases and J gave up 4 bases, with 9 bases separating them. CDR3 in amino acids: CASRPGVTGELFF. The CDR3 DNA reads TGTGCCAGCAGGCCAGGGGTCACCGGGGAGCTGTTTTTT.

This sequence joins TRBV6-5 and TRBJ1-6, with 7 bases that match TRBD1. Trimming at V came to 6 bases and at J to 4 bases, leaving 6 bases not matched to a gene. The CDR3 extends over 15 amino acids. The V gene's germline CDR1 is MNHEY and CDR2 SVGAGI. CDR3: CASRETGAYNSPLHF. The CDR3 nucleotides read TGTGCCAGCAGGGAAACAGGGGCATATAATTCACCCCTCCACTTT.

This clonotype was seen repeatedly, ten times or more. V and J are TRBV7-2 and TRBJ1-1; maybe TRBD1 (6 bases). With 4 bases removed from V and 1 base from J, the gap between germline ends came to 7 bases. Germline CDR1 SGHTA, CDR2 FQGNSA. The CDR3 runs to 13 residues. DNA for the CDR3: TGTGCCAGCAGCTCGGGACAGAACACTGAAGCTTTCTTT. Amino acid sequence: CASSSGQNTEAFF.

This clonotype turned up a few times. CDR3 in amino acids: CASSSRAGGSSYNEQFF. The CDR3 DNA sequence: TGCGCCAGCAGCTCCCGGGCGGGGGGAAGCTCCTACAATGAGCAGTTCTTC. The V gene is TRBV5-1, the J gene TRBJ2-1; 8 bases map to TRBD2. The CDR3 extends over 17 amino acids. V dropped 3 bases and J dropped 0; count of bases not matched to a gene: 8. Germline CDR1 is SGHRS and CDR2 is YFSETQ.

The chain employs TRBV11-2 and TRBJ2-7; TRBD2 might be the D (5 bases). With 4 bases removed from V and 4 bases from J, the gap between germline ends came to 8 bases. There are 12 residues in the CDR3. CDR1 SGHAT and CDR2 FQNNGV come from the germline V gene. The CDR3 nucleotides are TGTGCCAGCAGCTGGACGGGATACGAGCAGTACTTC. It codes for CASSWTGYEQYF.

This chain links TRBV6-8 with TRBJ1-2; 8 bases are a match to TRBD1. Germline trimming cut 6 bases from V and 8 bases from J; bases unmatched to any gene: 11. Looked up from germline, CDR1 is MNHGY and CDR2 is SAAAGT. This CDR3 has 14 residues. The CDR3 spells CASRDTRTGRGYTF. CDR3 in DNA: TGTGCCAGCAGGGATACTCGGACAGGGCGCGGCTACACCTTC.